This TCR beta chain was captured in a study of CD8+CD57+ T cells in acquired aplastic anemia. Study at large: An average of roughly 3 ug of DNA was obtained from sorted CD4+ and CD8+ cells.

General observations from the study: Comparison of patients with controls identified approximately 28 shared CD8+ CDR3 sequences. Any difference that existed in CD8+ Simpson's diversity between patients and controls was not significant.

The CDR3 contains 14 residues. CDR1 and CDR2 (germline): SGHTA, FQGNSA. Genomic DNA was employed as the template in profiling TCR beta VDJ and CDR3. TCRdb used MiXCR to reprocess the reads, holding one entry per CDR3 protein. The sample records about 270,000 distinct CDR3 sequences, about 80% being singletons. Concerning this clonotype: Its target is unknown. One junction end does not reproduce the germline sequence, and a read error may be involved.

Sequencing involved patients with CD8+CD57+ cell expansion previously shown by flow cytometry. The diagnosis in all patients was severe acquired aplastic anemia. The source is a human donor with aplastic anemia. The gene calls are TRBV7-2 and TRBJ2-5; 8 nucleotides agree with TRBD2. Sample: sorted CD4+, CD8+, or CD8+CD57+ T cells (not recorded which) from PBMCs. The CDR3 region has the DNA TGTGCCACCAGCATAGCCAGCGGGAGAGGGGCCACGCAGTTC. It yields the protein CATSIASGRGATQF.